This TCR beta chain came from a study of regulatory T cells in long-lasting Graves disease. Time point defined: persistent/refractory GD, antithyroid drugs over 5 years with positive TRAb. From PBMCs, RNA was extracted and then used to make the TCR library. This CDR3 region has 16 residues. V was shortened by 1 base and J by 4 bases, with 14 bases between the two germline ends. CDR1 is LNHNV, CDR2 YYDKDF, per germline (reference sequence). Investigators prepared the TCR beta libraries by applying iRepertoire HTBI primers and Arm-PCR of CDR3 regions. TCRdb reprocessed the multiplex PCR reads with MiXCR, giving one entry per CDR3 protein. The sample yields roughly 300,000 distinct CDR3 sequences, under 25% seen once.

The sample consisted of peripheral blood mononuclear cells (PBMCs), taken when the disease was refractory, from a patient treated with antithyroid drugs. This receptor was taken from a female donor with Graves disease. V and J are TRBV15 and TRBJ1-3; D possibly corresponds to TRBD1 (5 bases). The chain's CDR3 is CATSRGDGFLGNTIYF. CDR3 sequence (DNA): TGTGCCACCAGCAGAGGGGACGGTTTTCTAGGAAACACCATATATTTT.